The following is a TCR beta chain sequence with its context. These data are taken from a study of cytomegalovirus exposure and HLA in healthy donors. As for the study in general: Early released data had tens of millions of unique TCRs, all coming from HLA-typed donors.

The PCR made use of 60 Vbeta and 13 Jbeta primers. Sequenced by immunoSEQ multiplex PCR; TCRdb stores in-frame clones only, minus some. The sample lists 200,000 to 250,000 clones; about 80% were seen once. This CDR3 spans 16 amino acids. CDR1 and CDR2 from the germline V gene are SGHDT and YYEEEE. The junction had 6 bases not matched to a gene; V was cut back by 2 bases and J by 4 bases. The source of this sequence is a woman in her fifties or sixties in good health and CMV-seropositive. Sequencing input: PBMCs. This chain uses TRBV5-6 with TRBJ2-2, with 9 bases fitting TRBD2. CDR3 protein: CASSFSGSKSTGELFF. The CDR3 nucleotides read TGTGCCAGCAGCTTTAGCGGGAGTAAGAGCACCGGGGAGCTGTTTTTT.